Listed here are 27 T cell receptor beta chains from one sample, sequenced in a study of blood T cell repertoires in COVID-19. Clones were sequenced by immunoSEQ multiplex PCR, and TCRdb holds only the in-frame ones, with some missing. The repertoire includes about 160,000 clones, 76% of them detected once, and more than 3% sits in the top ten. The source material was peripheral blood. The source is an elderly woman with acute or convalescent COVID-19.

This CDR3 reads CASRGIGQVNYGYTF. DNA for the CDR3: TGTGCCAGCAGAGGAATCGGACAGGTTAACTATGGCTACACCTTC. The chain links TRBV6-5 to TRBJ1-2; 7 nucleotides line up with TRBD1. V dropped 6 bases and J dropped 1; count of bases not matched to a gene: 8. The CDR3 loop spans 15 amino acids. Germline CDR1 and CDR2: MNHEY and SVGAGI.

This clone was counted a single time. The junction and the germline gene differ at one end; a read error may be behind it. The CDR3 sequence: CASSALGTGVDF. The CDR3 coding sequence is TGTGCCAGCAGCGCTCTCGGGACAGGGGTCGACTTT. The J gene is TRBJ1-1, the V gene TRBV9; TRBD1 matches 10 bases. The CDR3 loop spans 12 amino acids. The germline gives CDR1 SGDLS, CDR2 YYNGEE.

The table lists this clone with a few counts. The genes are TRBV6-5 and TRBJ1-1; D remains ambiguous. The CDR3 has 13 amino acids. The ends were cut back, 2 bases at V and 5 bases at J, with 9 bases in the middle. Per the germline V gene, CDR1 is MNHEY and CDR2 is SVGAGI. The CDR3 sequence is CASSYTPGTEAFF. CDR3 nucleotide sequence: TGTGCCAGCAGTTACACCCCGGGGACTGAAGCTTTCTTT.

The table lists this clone with a few counts. V and J are TRBV20-1 and TRBJ1-1; D uncertain. CDR1 DFQATT and CDR2 SNEGSKA come from the germline V gene (reference sequence). This CDR3 is built from 11 residues. The germline V and J ends were trimmed by 6 bases and 11 bases, with 16 bases remaining between them. The CDR3: CSAQAGSMAFF. The CDR3 DNA reads TGCAGTGCCCAGGCTGGGTCCATGGCTTTCTTT.

The CDR3, as DNA: TGTGCCAGCAGCCCCCCCGGACTAGCTATCGGGGAGCTGTTTTTT. The encoded protein is CASSPPGLAIGELFF. This chain uses TRBV7-9 with TRBJ2-2; 8 bases agree with TRBD2. The CDR3 covers 15 residues. CDR1 and CDR2 (germline): SEHNR, FQNEAQ (reference sequence). The V segment lost 5 bases and the J segment 7 bases; nucleotides outside the gene matches: 9.

CDR3 sequence: CASSVASGNYNEQFF. The CDR3 coding sequence is TGTGCCAGCTCCGTCGCTAGCGGCAACTACAATGAGCAGTTCTTC. V usage is TRBV18 and J usage is TRBJ2-1, with TRBD2 matching over 7 bases. J lost 3 bases, V lost 6 bases, and 8 bases had no gene match. This CDR3 has 15 amino acids. Germline lookup yields CDR1 KGHSH and CDR2 LQKENI.

V usage is TRBV3-1 (or the pseudogene TRBV3-2) and J usage is TRBJ2-3, with D perhaps matching TRBD2 (6 bases). Deletions cut 4 bases from V and 0 bases from J, with 14 bases between. The CDR3 spans 16 residues. Per the germline V gene, CDR1 is LGHDT and CDR2 is YNNKEL (reference sequence). The CDR3 bases are TGTGCCAGCAGCCTAGTCTCGGGACTGAGCACAGATACGCAGTATTTT. Protein sequence: CASSLVSGLSTDTQYF.

The sample holds one count of this clone. The chain has TRBV7-2 and TRBJ1-5; 9 nucleotides agree with TRBD1. The CDR3 has 16 amino acids. V lost 2 bases, J lost 5 bases, and 7 bases stayed unmatched. Germline V lookup: CDR1 SGHTA, CDR2 FQGNSA. The CDR3 spells CASSLLGTGSDQPQHF. In nucleotides, the CDR3 is TGTGCCAGCAGCTTATTAGGGACAGGGAGCGATCAGCCCCAGCATTTT.

This sequence joins TRBV4-2 and TRBJ2-5; 10 bases are a match to TRBD1. The CDR3 consists of 15 residues. The V gene end was trimmed by 0 bases and the J gene end by 7 bases; junction bases not matched to a gene: 5. Germline V gene data show CDR1 as LGHNA and CDR2 as YNFKEQ. In nucleotides, the CDR3 is TGTGCCAGCAGCCAAGAGACAGGGGGCCTCGGGACCCAGTACTTC. It codes for CASSQETGGLGTQYF.

The chain has TRBV3-1 (or the pseudogene TRBV3-2) and TRBJ2-7; TRBD2 is a possible D gene (5 bases). This CDR3 is built from 15 residues. Trimming removed 5 bases at V and 0 bases at J, with 14 bases between. The germline gives CDR1 LGHDT, CDR2 YNNKEL (reference sequence). The DNA for the CDR3 is TGTGCCAGCAGCTCCAGAGGCGGGTACTCCTACGAGCAGTACTTC. Translation gives CASSSRGGYSYEQYF.

The count of this clone is one. The J gene is TRBJ2-1, the V gene TRBV4-3, with D tentatively TRBD2 (6 bases). Trimming took off 8 bases at V and 0 bases at J, with 14 bases between the two ends. The CDR3 covers 15 residues. Germline CDR1 and CDR2: LGHNA and YSLEER. The CDR3 here is CASQQDGSSYNEQFF. CDR3 nucleotide sequence: TGCGCCAGCCAACAAGACGGGAGCTCCTACAATGAGCAGTTCTTC.

The chain employs TRBV6-6 and TRBJ2-7; 9 nucleotides match TRBD1. With V trimmed by 2 bases and J by 6 bases, 8 bases remained unmatched. Per germline, CDR1 MNHNY and CDR2 SVGAGI (reference sequence). The CDR3 runs 15 residues. For the CDR3, the DNA is TGTGCCAGCAGTTACACAGGGGGCTCTCTTCGCGAGCAGTACTTC. This gives the protein CASSYTGGSLREQYF.

This chain connects TRBV7-9 to TRBJ1-2; 7 bases agree with TRBD1. Germline lookup yields CDR1 SEHNR and CDR2 FQNEAQ (reference sequence). The CDR3 covers 14 residues. V lost 3 bases, J lost 4 bases, and 5 bases stayed unmatched. DNA for the CDR3: TGTGCCAGCAGCTTGGGTCAGGGGGTCTATGGCTACACCTTC. It is translated as CASSLGQGVYGYTF.

This chain joins TRBV18 and TRBJ1-3; possibly TRBD1 for D (6 bases). The CDR3 runs to 14 residues. Trimming cost V 3 bases and J 3 bases, with 9 bases left between them. The V gene's germline CDR1 is KGHSH and CDR2 LQKENI. CDR3 in DNA: TGTGCCAGCTCACCCCAAGGGGGTGGAAACACCATATATTTT. Protein product: CASSPQGGGNTIYF.

This clone was picked up one time. The chain joins TRBV4-3 to TRBJ1-2; no clear D. Germline V gene sequence: CDR1 LGHNA, CDR2 YSLEER. The V and J ends lost 0 bases and 1 base respectively, with 12 bases between them. CDR3 length equals 16 residues. The CDR3 region is CASSQDQRALNYGYTF. CDR3 nucleotide sequence: TGCGCCAGCAGCCAAGATCAACGAGCTCTTAACTATGGCTACACCTTC.

The rearrangement joins TRBV6-5 to TRBJ2-7, with D unresolved. CDR1 and CDR2 (germline): MNHEY, SVGAGI. The CDR3 covers 13 residues. Trimming pared 6 bases from V and 6 bases from J, leaving 15 bases between. This CDR3 is CASSSPVAREQYF. CDR3 nucleotides: TGTGCCAGCAGCTCTCCTGTAGCCCGCGAGCAGTACTTC.

The rearrangement joins TRBV19 to TRBJ2-1, with TRBD1 matching over 10 bases. The CDR3 consists of 14 residues. Germline-derived CDR1 and CDR2 are LNHDA and SQIVND (reference sequence). Germline trimming cut 7 bases from V and 9 bases from J; bases unmatched to any gene: 9. The CDR3 coding sequence is TGTGCCAGTAACCGACAGGGGGCACGGCGTGAGCAGTTCTTC. As protein: CASNRQGARREQFF. The whole variable domain, remainder taken from reference TRBV19 and TRBJ2-1, is DGGITQSPKYLFRKEGQNVTLSCEQNLNHDAMYWYRQDPGQGLRLIYYSQIVNDFQKGDIAEGYSVSREKKESFPLTVTSAQKNPTAFYLCASNRQGARREQFFGPGTRLTVL.

The genes are TRBV6-6 and TRBJ1-6; TRBD1 matches at 8 bases. CDR1 is MNHNY and CDR2 is SVGAGI in the germline V gene (reference sequence). The length of the CDR3 is 14 residues. J gave up 4 bases and V 5 bases, and 1 base lay outside the gene matches. The CDR3: CASSDRGYNSPLHF. For the CDR3, the DNA is TGTGCCAGCAGTGACAGGGGATATAATTCACCCCTCCACTTT.

This rearrangement joins TRBV2 to TRBJ1-2; 7 positions match TRBD1. Germline V lookup: CDR1 SNHLY, CDR2 FYNNEI. V lost 6 bases to trimming and J lost 8 bases; unmatched junction nucleotides: 15. The CDR3 has 15 amino acids. CDR3 in DNA: TGTGCCAGCAGGAACCCCGGACAGGTTTTGAACGGCTACACCTTC. Protein sequence: CASRNPGQVLNGYTF.

The V and J genes are TRBV19 and TRBJ1-1; D remains ambiguous. The CDR3 runs 13 residues. V lost 6 bases, J lost 1 base, and 9 bases lay in between. Germline values: CDR1 LNHDA, CDR2 SQIVND (reference sequence). CDR3 DNA sequence: TGTGCCAGTAGCAGGCAATCGAACACTGAAGCTTTCTTT. This translates into CASSRQSNTEAFF.

The chain combines TRBV6-5 with TRBJ2-3, with 8 positions matching TRBD1. The CDR3 is made up of 16 amino acids. Germline lookup yields CDR1 MNHEY and CDR2 SVGAGI. The V segment lost 4 bases and the J segment 4 bases; nucleotides outside the gene matches: 10. Written as DNA, the CDR3 is TGTGCCAGCAGTTCCTCCGCGGGACAGGCCCCAGATACGCAGTATTTT. Translated: CASSSSAGQAPDTQYF.

CDR3 amino acids: CASSPSGTVYGYTF. The CDR3 DNA reads as TGTGCCAGCAGTCCATCCGGGACAGTTTATGGCTACACCTTC. J is TRBJ1-2 and V is TRBV6-6; TRBD1 aligns across 7 bases. CDR3 length: 14 amino acids. Germline CDR1 reads MNHNY; CDR2 reads SVGAGI (reference sequence). Trimming took 5 bases from V and 5 from J; bases not matched to a gene: 8.

The rearrangement links TRBV9 to TRBJ1-2; the D is unclear. In germline, CDR1 is SGDLS, CDR2 YYNGEE. The CDR3 has 12 amino acids. V lost 3 bases to trimming and J lost 13 bases, with 16 bases between them. This chain's CDR3 is CASSAPGPKATF. The CDR3 DNA reads TGTGCCAGCAGCGCTCCAGGCCCCAAAGCCACCTTC.

The count of this clone is one. The chain carries TRBV20-1 and TRBJ1-2; tentative D call: TRBD1 (5 bases). Germline V gene sequence: CDR1 DFQATT, CDR2 SNEGSKA (reference sequence). The CDR3 is made up of 15 amino acids. V was shortened by 5 bases and J by 0 bases, with 16 bases between the two germline ends. The chain's CDR3 is CSARDQGTANYGYTF. CDR3 sequence (DNA): TGCAGTGCTCGTGATCAGGGCACGGCTAACTATGGCTACACCTTC.

The gene calls are TRBV6-6 and TRBJ1-1, with TRBD1 matching 8 bases. This CDR3 spans 15 amino acids. Germline assignment: CDR1 MNHNY and CDR2 SVGAGI (reference sequence). V trimming: 6 bases; J trimming: 4 bases; junction bases outside the gene matches: 10. The CDR3 coding sequence is TGTGCCAGCAGATTAGGACAGGGTGAGGGCACTGAAGCTTTCTTT. It encodes CASRLGQGEGTEAFF.

The V gene is TRBV6-5, the J gene TRBJ2-7; possible D gene TRBD1, 6 bases. Germline loops: CDR1 MNHEY, CDR2 SVGAGI. There are 14 residues in the CDR3. V lost 6 bases and J lost 1, with 13 bases in between. This chain's CDR3 is CASRMTGSSYEQYF. Here the CDR3 DNA reads TGTGCCAGCAGAATGACAGGTAGTTCCTACGAGCAGTACTTC.

Only one count was recorded for this clone. The CDR3 is CASSPWTSGNYNEQFF. The CDR3 bases are TGTGCCAGCAGCCCCTGGACTAGCGGTAACTACAATGAGCAGTTCTTC. J is TRBJ2-1 and V is TRBV3-1 (or the pseudogene TRBV3-2); TRBD2 aligns across 10 bases. Per the germline V gene, CDR1 is LGHDT and CDR2 is YNNKEL (reference sequence). V dropped 4 bases and J dropped 3; count of bases not matched to a gene: 6. This CDR3 spans 16 amino acids.